Listed here are 16 T cell receptor beta chains from one sample, sequenced in a study of identical twins. MiXCR, run by TCRdb on the 5' RACE reads, gives a single entry per CDR3 protein. The repertoire holds 400,000 to 500,000 distinct CDR3 sequences, with 18% as singletons. Sequencing was carried out using naive T cells sorted from blood. These receptors originate from a man aged 50-59 years in good health.

In its sample, this clonotype was seen a few times. This sequence joins TRBV23-1 and TRBJ2-7; D possibly matches TRBD1 or TRBD2 (5 bases each). TRBV23-1 is an ORF, with its function uncertain. Trimming left V 0 bases short and J 2 bases short, with 23 bases between. This CDR3 has 19 residues. DNA of the CDR3: TGCGCCAGCAGTCAATCGCCAAAATCTGCTCCAAGGGACCCCTACGAGCAGTACTTC. This translates into CASSQSPKSAPRDPYEQYF.

The chain employs TRBV3-1 and TRBJ1-2, with a weak D call TRBD1 (5 bases). The CDR3 runs to 14 residues. Germline V gene sequence: CDR1 LGHDT, CDR2 YNNKEL (reference sequence). V dropped 4 bases and J dropped 4 bases, with 13 bases sitting between them. Written as DNA, the CDR3 is TGTGCCAGCAGCCTAGGGACCTTATTCTATGGCTACACCTTC. Amino acid sequence: CASSLGTLFYGYTF. Full variable domain (rest looked up from reference TRBV3-1 and TRBJ1-2): DTAVSQTPKYLVTQMGNDKSIKCEQNLGHDTMYWYKQDSKKFLKIMFSYNNKELIINETVPNRFSPKSPDKAHLNLHINSLELGDSAVYFCASSLGTLFYGYTFGSGTRLTVV.

This clonotype has more than one count but fewer than ten. The chain couples TRBV4-3 to TRBJ2-1, with 10 bases aligning to TRBD2. The germline V gene encodes CDR1 LGHNA and CDR2 YSLEER. The CDR3 length is 18 residues. The ends lost 0 bases at V and 3 bases at J; junction bases unmatched: 8. Here the CDR3 reads CASSQEGNSGRFYNEQFF. Written as DNA, the CDR3 is TGCGCCAGCAGCCAAGAAGGTAATAGCGGGAGGTTCTACAATGAGCAGTTCTTC.

This clonotype was counted many times. V usage is TRBV20-1 and J usage is TRBJ2-7, with 8 bases aligning to TRBD1. The CDR3 totals 12 residues. Germline lookup yields CDR1 DFQATT and CDR2 SNEGSKA (reference sequence). Losses at the gene ends were 4 bases for V and 4 bases for J; bases not matched to a gene: 3. This CDR3 reads CSATDRDYEQYF. The DNA for the CDR3 is TGCAGTGCTACGGACAGGGATTACGAGCAGTACTTC.

This chain links TRBV6-1 with TRBJ2-1, with 11 bases lining up with TRBD2. The CDR3 length is 15 residues. Germline V gene sequence: CDR1 MNHNS, CDR2 SASEGT. Losses at the gene ends were 4 bases for V and 5 bases for J; bases not matched to a gene: 4. CDR3 in amino acids: CASSGGTSGDNEQFF. DNA for the CDR3: TGTGCCAGCAGTGGCGGGACTAGCGGAGACAATGAGCAGTTCTTC.

This clonotype was counted between two and nine times. This rearrangement joins TRBV2 to TRBJ1-6; 9 nucleotides match TRBD1. J lost 6 bases, V lost 4 bases, and 7 bases had no gene match. This CDR3 contains 16 residues. Germline CDR1 is SNHLY and CDR2 is FYNNEI. CDR3 in amino acids: CASSGDREGANSPLHF. CDR3 bases: TGTGCCAGCAGTGGGGACAGGGAGGGGGCTAATTCACCCCTCCACTTT.

In this sample, this clonotype turned up many times. The chain employs TRBV6-1 and TRBJ1-2; D not certain. Per the germline V gene, CDR1 is MNHNS and CDR2 is SASEGT. Trimming took 6 bases from V and 2 from J, leaving 10 bases between them. This CDR3 has 13 residues. CDR3 sequence: CASRGSANYGYTF. The CDR3 region has the DNA TGTGCCAGCAGGGGGTCAGCAAACTATGGCTACACCTTC.

This clonotype showed up many times. The chain recombines TRBV15 with TRBJ2-1; D possibly corresponds to TRBD1 (7 bases). This CDR3 contains 13 residues. Trimming shortened V by 7 bases and J by 9 bases, and 16 bases separated the two germline ends. The germline V gene encodes CDR1 LNHNV and CDR2 YYDKDF (reference sequence). CDR3 nucleotides: TGTGCCACCATCGATGGGACAGCGGGTGAGCAGTTCTTC. Amino acids: CATIDGTAGEQFF.

This clonotype has at least ten counts. V is TRBV5-1 and J is TRBJ2-1; 9 positions agree with TRBD2. The CDR3 runs to 17 residues. V gave up 4 bases and J gave up 2 bases; unmatched junction bases: 10. Germline V CDR1 and CDR2: SGHRS, YFSETQ. The CDR3 nucleotides are TGCGCCAGCAGCCAGATAGGGGGACTAGCCACCTACAATGAGCAGTTCTTC. Protein sequence: CASSQIGGLATYNEQFF. Full variable domain (missing parts from reference TRBV5-1 and TRBJ2-1): KAGVTQTPRYLIKTRGQQVTLSCSPISGHRSVSWYQQTPGQGLQFLFEYFSETQRNKGNFPGRFSGRQFSNSRSEMNVSTLELGDSALYLCASSQIGGLATYNEQFFGPGTRLTVL.

This clonotype was counted between two and nine times. This chain joins TRBV7-9 and TRBJ2-5, with D unresolved. Trimming took 5 bases from V and 2 from J, leaving 9 bases between them. The CDR3 covers 13 residues. Per the germline V gene, CDR1 is SEHNR and CDR2 is FQNEAQ (reference sequence). CDR3 protein: CASSLQAQETQYF. As DNA, the CDR3 is TGTGCCAGCAGCCTGCAGGCTCAAGAGACCCAGTACTTC.

This clonotype was seen repeatedly, ten times or more. The chain employs TRBV5-1 and TRBJ2-5; a weak D match, TRBD1 (7 bases). The germline V gene encodes CDR1 SGHRS and CDR2 YFSETQ. The CDR3 sequence is 15 residues long. The V end was cut by 4 bases, the J end by 2 bases, with 15 bases between. Here the CDR3 reads CASSPQGGDQETQYF. CDR3 nucleotide sequence: TGCGCCAGCAGCCCCCAGGGGGGAGATCAAGAGACCCAGTACTTC.

The chain carries TRBV10-3 and TRBJ2-7; no clear D gene. Trimming pared 3 bases from V and 4 bases from J, leaving 13 bases between. This CDR3 region has 14 residues. Germline CDR1 is ENHRY and CDR2 is SYGVKD. The CDR3 here is CAISDPGRVYEQYF. In nucleotides, the CDR3 is TGTGCCATCAGTGATCCCGGACGGGTTTACGAGCAGTACTTC.

This clonotype has at least ten counts. This chain joins TRBV10-3 and TRBJ2-7; no firm D call. V shed 5 bases and J shed 2 bases, with 13 bases lying between them. This CDR3 has 14 amino acids. Germline lookup yields CDR1 ENHRY and CDR2 SYGVKD. Here the CDR3 DNA reads TGTGCCATCAGTCCGGGTCAGGCAACCTACGAGCAGTACTTC. This sequence encodes CAISPGQATYEQYF.

The gene calls are TRBV6-5 and TRBJ2-3; D remains unclear. This CDR3 region has 14 residues. Trimming cost V 2 bases and J 2 bases, with 8 bases left between them. Germline CDR1 MNHEY, CDR2 SVGAGI. The CDR3 spells CASSYSAVTDTQYF. CDR3 sequence (DNA): TGTGCCAGCAGTTACAGCGCCGTCACAGATACGCAGTATTTT.

This clonotype has just a few counts. This chain connects TRBV6-4 to TRBJ2-1; D may be TRBD2 (6 bases). Germline V gene lookup returns CDR1 MRHNA and CDR2 SNTAGT. Trimming pared 5 bases from V and 2 bases from J, leaving 10 bases between. CDR3 length: 14 amino acids. CDR3 DNA sequence: TGTGCCAGCAGTCCGGGGGTGCCCTACAATGAGCAGTTCTTC. Translating gives CASSPGVPYNEQFF.

This clonotype appeared many times. The chain joins TRBV5-1 to TRBJ1-1, with a weak D call TRBD1 (5 bases). The CDR3 is 14 amino acids. Between the trimmed V and J ends, which lost 7 bases and 7 bases, there was a span of 20 bases. Germline V gene data show CDR1 as SGHRS and CDR2 as YFSETQ. The CDR3 DNA reads TGCGCCAGCCGCTCCTTGGATTGGGGGGATGAAGCTTTCTTT. Translating it yields CASRSLDWGDEAFF.